This T cell receptor (beta chain) is drawn from a study of cytomegalovirus exposure and HLA in healthy donors. Though probably carrying unrecorded immune exposures, donors were nominally healthy at sampling. The PCR was carried out with 60 Vbeta primers and 13 Jbeta primers. TCRdb's table, derived via immunoSEQ multiplex PCR, lists solely in-frame clones and lacks some. The table lists about 140,000 clones, around three fifths of them singletons. Germline V gives CDR1 SGDLS, CDR2 YYNGEE. The CDR3 is made up of 16 amino acids. The J segment lost 2 bases and the V segment lost 3 bases, leaving 6 bases of the junction unmatched.

The clonotype was recovered from a male donor in good health and CMV-seronegative. Material for sequencing was PBMCs. The rearrangement links TRBV9 to TRBJ1-3; 9 bases fit TRBD1. CDR3 nucleotide sequence: TGTGCCAGCAGCGGACGACAGGGGGTGGCTGGAAACACCATATATTTT. Its translation: CASSGRQGVAGNTIYF.